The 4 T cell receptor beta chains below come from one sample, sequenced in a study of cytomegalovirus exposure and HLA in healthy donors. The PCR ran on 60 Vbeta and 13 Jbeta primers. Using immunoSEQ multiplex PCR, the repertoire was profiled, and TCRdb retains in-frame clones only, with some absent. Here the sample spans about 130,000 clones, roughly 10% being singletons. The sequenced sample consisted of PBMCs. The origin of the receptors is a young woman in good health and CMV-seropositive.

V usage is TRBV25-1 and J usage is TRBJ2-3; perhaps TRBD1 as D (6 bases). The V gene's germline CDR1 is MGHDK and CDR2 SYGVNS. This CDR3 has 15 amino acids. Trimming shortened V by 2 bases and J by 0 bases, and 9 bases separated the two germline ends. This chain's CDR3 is CASSEVRGSTDTQYF. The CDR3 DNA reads TGTGCCAGCAGTGAAGTGAGGGGGAGCACAGATACGCAGTATTTT.

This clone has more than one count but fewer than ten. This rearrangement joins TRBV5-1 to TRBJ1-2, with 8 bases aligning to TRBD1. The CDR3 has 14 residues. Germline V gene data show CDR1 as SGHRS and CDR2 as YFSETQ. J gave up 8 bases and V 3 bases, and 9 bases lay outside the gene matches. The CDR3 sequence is CASSSDQGAEGYTF. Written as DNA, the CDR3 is TGCGCCAGCAGCTCGGACCAGGGGGCTGAGGGCTACACCTTC.

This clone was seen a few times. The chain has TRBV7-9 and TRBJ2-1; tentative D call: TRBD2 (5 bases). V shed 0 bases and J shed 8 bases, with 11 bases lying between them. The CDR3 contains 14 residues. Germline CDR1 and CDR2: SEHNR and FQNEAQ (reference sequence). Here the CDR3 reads CASSLAGARHEQFF. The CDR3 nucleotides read TGTGCCAGCAGCTTAGCGGGAGCTCGGCATGAGCAGTTCTTC. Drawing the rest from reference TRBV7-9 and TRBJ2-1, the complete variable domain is DTGVSQNPRHKITKRGQNVTFRCDPISEHNRLYWYRQTLGQGPEFLTYFQNEAQLEKSRLLSDRFSAERPKGSFSTLEIQRTEQGDSAMYLCASSLAGARHEQFFGPGTRLTVL.

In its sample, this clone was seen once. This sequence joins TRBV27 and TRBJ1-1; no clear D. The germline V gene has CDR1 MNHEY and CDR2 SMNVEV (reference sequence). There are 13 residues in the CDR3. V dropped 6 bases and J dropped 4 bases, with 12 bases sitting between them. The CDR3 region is CASSLTESTEAFF. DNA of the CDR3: TGTGCCAGCAGCTTGACGGAGAGCACTGAAGCTTTCTTT.